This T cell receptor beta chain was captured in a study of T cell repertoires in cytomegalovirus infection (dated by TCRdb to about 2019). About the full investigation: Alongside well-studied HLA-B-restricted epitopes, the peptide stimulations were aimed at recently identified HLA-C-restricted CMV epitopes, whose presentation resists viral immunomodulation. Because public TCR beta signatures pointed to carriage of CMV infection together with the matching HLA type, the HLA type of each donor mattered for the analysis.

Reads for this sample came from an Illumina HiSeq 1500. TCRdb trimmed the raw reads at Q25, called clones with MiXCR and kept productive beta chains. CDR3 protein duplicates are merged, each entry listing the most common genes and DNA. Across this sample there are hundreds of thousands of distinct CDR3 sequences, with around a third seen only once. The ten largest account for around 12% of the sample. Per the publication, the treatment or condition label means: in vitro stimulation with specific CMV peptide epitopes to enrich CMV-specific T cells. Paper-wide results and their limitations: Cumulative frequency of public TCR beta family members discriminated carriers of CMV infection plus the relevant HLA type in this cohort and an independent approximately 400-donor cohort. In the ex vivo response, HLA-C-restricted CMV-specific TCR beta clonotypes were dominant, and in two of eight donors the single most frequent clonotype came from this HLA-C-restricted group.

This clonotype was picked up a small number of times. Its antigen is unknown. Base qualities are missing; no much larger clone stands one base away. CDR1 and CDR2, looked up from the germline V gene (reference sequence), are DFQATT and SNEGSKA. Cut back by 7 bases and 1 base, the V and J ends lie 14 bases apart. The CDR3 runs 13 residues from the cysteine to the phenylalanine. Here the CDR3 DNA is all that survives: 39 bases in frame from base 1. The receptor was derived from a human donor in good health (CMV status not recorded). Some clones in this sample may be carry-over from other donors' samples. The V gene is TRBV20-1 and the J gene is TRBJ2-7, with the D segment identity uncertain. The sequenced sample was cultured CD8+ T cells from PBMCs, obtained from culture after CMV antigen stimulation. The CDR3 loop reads CSGVGSTSYEQYF. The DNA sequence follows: TGCAGTGGGGTGGGTTCGACTTCCTACGAGCAGTACTTC.